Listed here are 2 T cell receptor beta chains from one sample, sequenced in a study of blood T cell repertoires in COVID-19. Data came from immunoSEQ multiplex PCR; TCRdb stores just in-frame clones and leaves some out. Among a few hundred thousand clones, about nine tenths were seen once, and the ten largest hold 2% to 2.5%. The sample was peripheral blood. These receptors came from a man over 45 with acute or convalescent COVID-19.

In DNA form, the CDR3 reads TGTGCCAGCAGCCAAGATTCGGCGGCGTCTCTCGCCAAAAACATTCAGTACTTC. Amino acids: CASSQDSAASLAKNIQYF. This chain uses TRBV4-2 with TRBJ2-4; D call uncertain. This CDR3 is built from 18 residues. The V and J ends lost 0 bases and 1 base respectively, with 16 bases between them. The germline gives CDR1 LGHNA, CDR2 YNFKEQ.

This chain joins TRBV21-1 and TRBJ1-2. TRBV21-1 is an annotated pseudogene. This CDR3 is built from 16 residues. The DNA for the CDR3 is TGTGCCAGCAGCAAAGGCGGGCCCTACCGGGACTATGGCTACACCTTC. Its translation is CASSKGGPYRDYGYTF.